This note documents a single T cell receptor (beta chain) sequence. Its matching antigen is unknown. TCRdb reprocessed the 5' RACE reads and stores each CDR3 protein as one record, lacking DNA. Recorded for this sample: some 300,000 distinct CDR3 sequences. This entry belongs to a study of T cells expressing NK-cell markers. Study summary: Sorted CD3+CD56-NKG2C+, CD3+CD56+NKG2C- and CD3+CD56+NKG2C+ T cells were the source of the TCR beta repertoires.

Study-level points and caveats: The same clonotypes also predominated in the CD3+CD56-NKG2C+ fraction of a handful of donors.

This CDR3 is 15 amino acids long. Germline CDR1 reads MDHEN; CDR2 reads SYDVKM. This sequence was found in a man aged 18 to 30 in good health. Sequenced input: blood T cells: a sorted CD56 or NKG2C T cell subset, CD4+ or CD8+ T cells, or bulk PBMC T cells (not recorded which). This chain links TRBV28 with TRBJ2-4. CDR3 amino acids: CASSPSHLGKNIQYF.